These 21 T cell receptor beta chains were all obtained from the same sample, sequenced in a study of T cell changes during pregnancy in multiple sclerosis. The assay was immunoSEQ multiplex PCR, and TCRdb's table has in-frame clones only and misses some. The sample includes under 65,000 clones, roughly 92% of them seen just once. The specimen was peripheral blood, collected in the second trimester of pregnancy. The receptors come from a female donor with multiple sclerosis, enrolled in a pregnancy study.

The chain uses TRBV9 and TRBJ2-1, with 13 bases aligning to TRBD2. The V gene's germline CDR1 is SGDLS and CDR2 YYNGEE. The CDR3 contains 17 residues. Trimming took 3 bases from V and 8 from J; bases not matched to a gene: 11. DNA for the CDR3: TGTGCCAGCAGCGCGCTTCCCGGGACTAGCGGGAAAGATGAGCAGTTCTTC. Amino acids: CASSALPGTSGKDEQFF.

The chain couples TRBV19 to TRBJ2-1; TRBD1 aligns across 9 bases. The CDR3 extends over 14 amino acids. Germline values: CDR1 LNHDA, CDR2 SQIVND (reference sequence). V lost 6 bases, J lost 4 bases, and 4 bases stayed unmatched. The CDR3: CASSDRGGYNEQFF. The CDR3 coding sequence is TGTGCCAGTAGCGACAGGGGGGGTTACAATGAGCAGTTCTTC.

This sequence joins TRBV6-6 and TRBJ2-7; 8 bases are shared with TRBD1. CDR1 is MNHNY, CDR2 SVGAGI, per germline (reference sequence). CDR3 length: 15 amino acids. Trimming took 5 bases from V and 1 from J; bases not matched to a gene: 7. The CDR3 region has the DNA TGTGCCAGCAGTAACAGGGACAGGCTGTCCTACGAGCAGTACTTC. This codes for CASSNRDRLSYEQYF.

V usage is TRBV7-9 and J usage is TRBJ1-2, with 7 bases matching TRBD1. Per germline, CDR1 SEHNR and CDR2 FQNEAQ (reference sequence). V lost 4 bases and J lost 4; bases outside the gene matches: 9. The CDR3 has 15 residues. The CDR3 here is CASSSRTGLGYGYTF. The CDR3 DNA sequence: TGTGCCAGCAGCTCTCGGACAGGTCTGGGCTATGGCTACACCTTC. The entire variable domain, with the rest obtained from reference TRBV7-9 and TRBJ1-2, is as follows: DTGVSQNPRHKITKRGQNVTFRCDPISEHNRLYWYRQTLGQGPEFLTYFQNEAQLEKSRLLSDRFSAERPKGSFSTLEIQRTEQGDSAMYLCASSSRTGLGYGYTFGSGTRLTVV.

The V gene is TRBV5-1, the J gene TRBJ2-7; the match to TRBD1 covers 9 bases. CDR3 length: 15 amino acids. The junction had 5 bases not matched to a gene; V was cut back by 4 bases and J by 0 bases. From germline, CDR1 is SGHRS and CDR2 YFSETQ. The CDR3 protein is CASSRGQGNSYEQYF. Here the CDR3 DNA reads TGCGCCAGCAGCCGGGGACAGGGAAACTCCTACGAGCAGTACTTC.

This CDR3 reads CASSEQGGENIQYF. CDR3 nucleotides: TGTGCCAGCAGTGAACAGGGAGGGGAAAACATTCAGTACTTC. This chain connects TRBV2 to TRBJ2-4; 7 nucleotides match TRBD2. Germline CDR1 reads SNHLY; CDR2 reads FYNNEI. With V trimmed by 2 bases and J by 5 bases, 3 bases remained unmatched. This CDR3 has 14 residues.

The J gene is TRBJ2-5, the V gene TRBV5-6; maybe TRBD2 (5 bases). The CDR3 is 14 amino acids. Germline V gives CDR1 SGHDT, CDR2 YYEEEE. V lost 4 bases and J lost 2, with 12 bases in between. In DNA, the CDR3 is TGTGCCAGCAGCGACCGGGAATTTCAAGAGACCCAGTACTTC. Its translation: CASSDREFQETQYF.

The V and J genes are TRBV28 and TRBJ1-2, with TRBD1 matching over 8 bases. J lost 2 bases, V lost 5 bases, and 7 bases had no gene match. CDR1 is MDHEN, CDR2 SYDVKM, per germline. CDR3 length equals 15 residues. The CDR3 DNA reads TGTGCCAGCAGTACACCGGACAGGGCCAACTATGGCTACACCTTC. This gives the protein CASSTPDRANYGYTF.

The rearrangement joins TRBV10-2 to TRBJ1-2, with TRBD1 matching over 7 bases. Germline V CDR1 and CDR2: WSHSY, SAAADI. The CDR3 has 16 residues. With V trimmed by 4 bases and J by 3 bases, 11 bases remained unmatched. The CDR3 region is CASSAGTADFYYGYTF. In DNA form, the CDR3 reads TGCGCCAGCAGTGCCGGGACAGCTGATTTTTACTATGGCTACACCTTC.

The chain recombines TRBV5-1 with TRBJ1-1; D is uncertain. V shed 4 bases and J shed 0 bases, with 7 bases lying between them. In germline, CDR1 is SGHRS, CDR2 YFSETQ. The CDR3 is 13 amino acids. The CDR3 bases are TGCGCCAGCAGCCCGTACTTGAACACTGAAGCTTTCTTT. This sequence encodes CASSPYLNTEAFF.

This rearrangement joins TRBV21-1 to TRBJ1-1. TRBV21-1 is designated a pseudogene. The CDR3 is made up of 14 amino acids. The CDR3 coding sequence is TGTGCCAGCAGCCGAAGGGAGGGTTGGGCTGAAGCTTTCTTT. This translates into CASSRREGWAEAFF.

The chain has TRBV7-3 and TRBJ2-5; 8 bases align to TRBD2. CDR1 and CDR2 from the germline V gene are SGHTA and FQGTGA. The V segment lost 4 bases and the J segment 1 base; nucleotides outside the gene matches: 5. The CDR3 runs 15 residues. Here the CDR3 reads CASSSGTRAQETQYF. In nucleotides, the CDR3 is TGTGCCAGCAGCTCCGGGACTAGGGCCCAAGAGACCCAGTACTTC. Variable domain in full (rest from reference TRBV7-3 and TRBJ2-5): GAGVSQTPSNKVTEKGKYVELRCDPISGHTALYWYRQSLGQGPEFLIYFQGTGAADDSGLPNDRFFAVRPEGSVSTLKIQRTERGDSAVYLCASSSGTRAQETQYFGPGTRLLVL.

The chain carries TRBV25-1 and TRBJ2-4, with D perhaps TRBD1 (6 bases). Germline loops: CDR1 MGHDK, CDR2 SYGVNS. This CDR3 region has 14 residues. Trimming took off 2 bases at V and 5 bases at J, with 10 bases between the two ends. Here the CDR3 DNA reads TGTGCCAGCAGTGAACCAAACAGGGAAAACATTCAGTACTTC. Translating it yields CASSEPNRENIQYF.

The rearrangement links TRBV6-1 to TRBJ2-7; 9 nucleotides align to TRBD2. J was trimmed by 4 bases and V by 1 base; bases with no gene match: 14. The CDR3 consists of 18 residues. Germline CDR1 MNHNS, CDR2 SASEGT. The CDR3 spells CASSEEEIAGDFEYEQYF. The CDR3 bases are TGTGCCAGCAGTGAAGAGGAGATAGCGGGAGATTTTGAGTACGAGCAGTACTTC.

This chain connects TRBV7-8 to TRBJ2-1; D is perhaps TRBD2 (6 bases). The germline gives CDR1 SGHVS, CDR2 FQNEAQ. The CDR3 spans 15 residues. Deletions cut 1 base from V and 3 bases from J, with 10 bases between. CDR3 region: CASSLVASDYNEQFF. In DNA, the CDR3 is TGTGCCAGCAGCTTAGTAGCTAGCGACTACAATGAGCAGTTCTTC.

This rearrangement joins TRBV27 to TRBJ1-5; no reliable D call. The CDR3 has 15 amino acids. The germline gives CDR1 MNHEY, CDR2 SMNVEV (reference sequence). V was cut by 2 bases and J by 6 bases, with 14 bases left in between. DNA for the CDR3: TGTGCCAGCAGTTTAGATAATCATGGCGGTCAGCCCCAGCATTTT. This encodes CASSLDNHGGQPQHF.

The V call is TRBV4-1, the J call TRBJ2-3; D remains ambiguous. V dropped 3 bases and J dropped 2 bases, with 6 bases sitting between them. CDR1 is MGHRA and CDR2 is YSYEKL in the germline V gene. CDR3 length: 13 amino acids. CDR3 coding DNA: TGCGCCAGCAGCCAGACTCACACAGATACGCAGTATTTT. Translating gives CASSQTHTDTQYF.

The J gene is TRBJ2-2, the V gene TRBV7-9; 8 positions match TRBD1. There are 14 residues in the CDR3. After removal of 3 bases from V and 4 bases from J, the junction contained 1 base not matched to a gene. Germline V gene data show CDR1 as SEHNR and CDR2 as FQNEAQ (reference sequence). The DNA of the CDR3 is TGTGCCAGCAGCTTGGACAGGGCCACCGGGGAGCTGTTTTTT. It encodes CASSLDRATGELFF.

This clone was recorded once. The rearrangement uses TRBV28 and TRBJ2-7; D may be TRBD2 (6 bases). Deletions cut 4 bases from V and 4 bases from J, with 14 bases between. The V gene's germline CDR1 is MDHEN and CDR2 SYDVKM. The CDR3 length is 14 residues. The CDR3 here is CASSWPGEVYEQYF. The CDR3 nucleotides are TGTGCCAGCAGTTGGCCGGGAGAAGTGTACGAGCAGTACTTC.

The chain recombines TRBV7-9 with TRBJ2-1; perhaps TRBD2 as D (6 bases). CDR1 and CDR2 from the germline V gene are SEHNR and FQNEAQ (reference sequence). This CDR3 has 16 residues. The V end lost 4 bases, the J end lost 8 bases, and 21 bases lay between the germline ends. CDR3 residues: CASSSYGRSMVDEQFF. CDR3 DNA: TGTGCCAGCAGCTCCTACGGGAGATCTATGGTGGATGAGCAGTTCTTC.

This clone showed up just once. The J gene is TRBJ2-1, the V gene TRBV9, with 12 bases fitting TRBD2. Trimming took 2 bases from V and 2 from J; bases not matched to a gene: 5. Germline V lookup: CDR1 SGDLS, CDR2 YYNGEE. CDR3 size: 17 residues. CDR3 sequence: CASSVPLAGGTYNEQFF. CDR3 nucleotide sequence: TGTGCCAGCAGCGTCCCACTAGCGGGAGGTACCTACAATGAGCAGTTCTTC. Supplemented by reference TRBV9 and TRBJ2-1, the full variable domain reads DSGVTQTPKHLITATGQRVTLRCSPRSGDLSVYWYQQSLDQGLQFLIQYYNGEERAKGNILERFSAQQFPDLHSELNLSSLELGDSALYFCASSVPLAGGTYNEQFFGPGTRLTVL.